This T cell receptor (beta chain) was sequenced in a study of spatial heterogeneity in lung cancer. A unique molecular identifier was carried by every single TCR cDNA molecule. TCRdb ran MiXCR on the 5' RACE reads and lists one entry per CDR3 protein. Here the sample spans about 36,000 distinct CDR3 sequences, under 9% being singletons. Described time point: blood at routine non-recurrence follow-up after resection. This clonotype was recorded at least ten times. The material was PBMCs, obtained at follow-up. The sequence was obtained from a male donor with early-stage non-small cell lung cancer.

CDR3 sequence reads: CSVEDQAGGPNEQFF. CDR3 nucleotides: TGCAGCGTTGAAGATCAAGCGGGGGGGCCGAATGAGCAGTTCTTC. The V gene is TRBV29-1, the J gene TRBJ2-1; the match to TRBD2 covers 10 bases. The J segment lost 7 bases and the V segment lost 0 bases, leaving 6 bases of the junction unmatched. The CDR3 covers 15 residues. Germline CDR1 reads SQVTM; CDR2 reads ANQGSEA.